The rows below give T cell receptor beta chains drawn from one sample of a study of shared clonotypes between healthy human individuals. The repertoire was sequenced with immunoSEQ multiplex PCR; TCRdb's copy has only in-frame clones and lacks some. Here the sample spans 850,000 to 1,200,000 clones, about three quarters being singletons. The sample consisted of memory CD4+ T cells sorted from blood. These receptors were obtained from a man aged 18 to 29 in good health. The CDR3 runs from the conserved cysteine through the conserved F or W. D genes are given only for firm matches. Expanded clones are given a class, and other clones once, few, many or no size at all.

>TRBV4-1|TRBJ1-2|once|TRBD1
CASSQEGTGPGYGYTF
TGCGCCAGCAGCCAAGAAGGGACAGGGCCGGGTTATGGCTACACCTTC
>TRBV30|TRBJ1-1|few|-
CAWSVSVRMNTEAFF
TGTGCCTGGAGTGTAAGTGTTCGTATGAACACTGAAGCTTTCTTT
>TRBV5-1|TRBJ2-7|-|TRBD2
CASSLGGAGDSYEQYF
TGCGCCAGCAGCCTAGGGGGAGCGGGGGATTCCTACGAGCAGTACTTC
>TRBV18|TRBJ1-2|many|TRBD1
CASSPGQDYGYTF
TGTGCCAGCTCACCGGGACAGGACTATGGCTACACCTTC
>TRBV30|TRBJ1-1|-|-
CAYGPLRGSAEAFF
TGTGCCTATGGGCCCCTCAGAGGATCCGCTGAAGCTTTCTTT
>TRBV4-1|TRBJ1-6|-|-
CASSQEGGRGSNSPLHF
TGCGCCAGCAGCCAAGAAGGCGGCAGGGGATCAAATTCACCCCTCCACTTT
>TRBV28|TRBJ1-4|-|-
CASRSGNEKLFF
TGTGCCAGCAGATCGGGGAATGAAAAACTGTTTTTT
>TRBV29-1|TRBJ1-1|-|-
CSVEDADSWNTEAFF
TGCAGCGTTGAAGATGCGGACAGCTGGAACACTGAAGCTTTCTTT
>TRBV6-4|TRBJ1-1|-|-
CASSDSNGENRDKQLTMNTEAFF
TGTGCCAGCAGTGACTCGAACGGGGAGAACAGGGATAAGCAACTTACCATGAACACTGAAGCTTTCTTT
>TRBV15|TRBJ2-6|few|-
CATSRDPLGANVLTF
TGTGCCACCAGCAGAGATCCTTTAGGGGCCAACGTCCTGACTTTC
>TRBV7-2|TRBJ2-7|-|TRBD2
CASSPQGTSGYEQYF
TGTGCCAGCAGCCCCCAAGGGACTAGCGGGTACGAGCAGTACTTC
>TRBV18|TRBJ1-1|-|-
CASSPQGDITEAFF
TGTGCCAGCTCACCTCAGGGTGATATTACTGAAGCTTTCTTT
>TRBV21-1|TRBJ1-3|-|-
CASSRGVSGNTIYF
TGTGCCAGCAGCAGGGGGGTCTCTGGAAACACCATATATTTT
>TRBV19|TRBJ1-3|-|-
CASTAREQSFSGNTIYF
TGTGCCAGTACCGCTAGGGAACAGTCCTTCTCTGGAAACACCATATATTTT
>TRBV7-8|TRBJ2-7|-|-
CASSLEGGSRTNSYEQYF
TGTGCCAGCAGCTTAGAGGGCGGCTCCCGGACAAACTCCTACGAGCAGTACTTC
>TRBV7-2|TRBJ2-7|-|-
CASSSLPEKYEQYF
TGTGCCAGCAGCTCCCTGCCAGAAAAATACGAGCAGTACTTC
>TRBV27|TRBJ1-5|once|TRBD1
CASTPGTGGNQPQHF
TGTGCCAGCACCCCCGGGACAGGGGGTAATCAGCCCCAGCATTTT
>TRBV5-1|TRBJ1-1|-|-
CASSLEGPPEAFF
TGCGCCAGCAGCTTGGAGGGTCCCCCTGAAGCTTTCTTT
>TRBV13|TRBJ2-6|-|-
CASSLAGANVLTF
TGTGCCAGCAGCTTAGCAGGGGCCAACGTCCTGACTTTC
>TRBV10-1|TRBJ2-3|-|-
CASSEMAGASDTQYF
TGCGCCAGCAGTGAGATGGCGGGGGCGTCAGATACGCAGTATTTT
>TRBV30|TRBJ1-6|-|-
CAWSLTGPINSPLHF
TGTGCCTGGAGTCTAACGGGCCCGATTAATTCACCCCTCCACTTT
>TRBV27|TRBJ2-7|-|-
CASSPNPRLAGTYYEQYF
TGTGCCAGCAGTCCTAACCCCCGTTTGGCGGGCACTTACTACGAGCAGTACTTC
>TRBV2|TRBJ1-4|-|-
CASSEREKLFF
TGTGCCAGCAGTGAGCGGGAAAAACTGTTTTTT
>TRBV6-5|TRBJ1-1|-|-
CASSYTVTNTEAFF
TGTGCCAGCAGTTACACGGTAACGAACACTGAAGCTTTCTTT
>TRBV5-3|TRBJ2-7|few|TRBD2
CARSSLIKRETGEQYF
TGTGCCAGAAGCTCTCTCATTAAGCGGGAGACGGGGGAGCAGTACTTC
>TRBV14|TRBJ1-2|-|-
CASSQEFNYGYTF
TGTGCCAGCAGCCAAGAGTTTAACTATGGCTACACCTTC
>TRBV4-3|TRBJ2-1|-|TRBD2
CASSQEAGGPHEQFF
TGCGCCAGCAGCCAAGAAGCGGGAGGCCCTCATGAGCAGTTCTTC
>TRBV5-8|TRBJ2-5|-|-
CASSLAQTQYF
TGTGCCAGCAGCTTGGCGCAGACCCAGTACTTC
>TRBV2|TRBJ2-1|many|-
CASSPDRTNNEQFF
TGTGCCAGCAGCCCGGACAGAACTAACAATGAGCAGTTCTTC
>TRBV19|TRBJ1-1|-|-
CASNFPGGTEAFF
TGTGCCAGTAACTTCCCGGGAGGGACTGAAGCTTTCTTT
>TRBV5-1|TRBJ2-7|-|-
CASSLMGEQYF
TGCGCCAGCAGCTTGATGGGCGAGCAGTACTTC
>TRBV18|TRBJ1-3|few|-
CASSPRPGEGGNTIYF
TGTGCCAGCTCACCAAGGCCAGGGGAAGGTGGAAACACCATATATTTT
>TRBV5-4|TRBJ2-1|-|TRBD2
CASIINTGGGIEQFF
TGTGCCAGCATCATCAATACAGGCGGGGGGATTGAGCAGTTCTTC
>TRBV11-2|TRBJ1-2|-|-
CASSDEGNGYTF
TGTGCCAGCAGCGATGAGGGTAACGGCTACACCTTC
>TRBV5-1|TRBJ2-3|-|-
CASSLVVADTQYF
TGCGCCAGCAGCTTGGTAGTGGCAGATACGCAGTATTTT